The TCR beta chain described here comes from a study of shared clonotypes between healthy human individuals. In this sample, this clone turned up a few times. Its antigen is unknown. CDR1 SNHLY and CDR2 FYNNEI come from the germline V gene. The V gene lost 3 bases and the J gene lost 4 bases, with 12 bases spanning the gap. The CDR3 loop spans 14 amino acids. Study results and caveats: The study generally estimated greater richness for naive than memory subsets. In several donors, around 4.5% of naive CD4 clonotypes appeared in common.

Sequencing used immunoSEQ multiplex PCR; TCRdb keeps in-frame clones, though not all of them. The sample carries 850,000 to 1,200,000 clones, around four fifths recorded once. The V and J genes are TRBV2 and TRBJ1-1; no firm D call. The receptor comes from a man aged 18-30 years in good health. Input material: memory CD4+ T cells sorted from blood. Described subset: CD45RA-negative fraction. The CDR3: CASSDRTVGTEAFF. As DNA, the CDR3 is TGTGCCAGCAGTGACCGGACGGTTGGCACTGAAGCTTTCTTT. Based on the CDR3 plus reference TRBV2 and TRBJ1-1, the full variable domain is EPEVTQTPSHQVTQMGQEVILRCVPISNHLYFYWYRQILGQKVEFLVSFYNNEISEKSEIFDDQFSVERPDGSNFTLKIRSTKLEDSAMYFCASSDRTVGTEAFFGQGTRLTVV.